Listed below are T cell receptor beta chains from one sample, sequenced in a study of early stage breast cancer tumors. Profiled with immunoSEQ multiplex PCR; TCRdb holds only in-frame clones, not every one. The sample has more than 55,000 clones; about 74% are singletons. Sequenced sample: blood. Every receptor here comes from a person in their thirties with breast cancer. The CDR3 runs from the conserved cysteine through the conserved F or W. Size values are once, few and many counts, or a class for expanded clones, and some rows have none.

j_call | v_call | clone_size | cdr3_aa
TRBJ1-4 | TRBV19 | once | CASSINLDRDGEKLFF
TRBJ2-7 | TRBV30 | . | CAWSVRYRAGYEQYF
TRBJ1-2 | TRBV5-4 | few | CASSLRFGYGYTF
TRBJ2-3 | TRBV5-1 | . | CASSNGQGGGTDTQYF
TRBJ1-4 | TRBV30 | . | CAWSEGQSNEKLFF
TRBJ1-4 | TRBV30 | . | CAWSVGQGAEKLFF
TRBJ2-7 | TRBV7-7 | . | CASSIRSGRRLYEQYF
TRBJ2-3 | TRBV2 | . | CASSRGLAGLLTSTDTQYF
TRBJ2-1 | TRBV18 | . | CASSLAQDNEQFF
TRBJ2-5 | TRBV11-2 | once | CASSLGIAGQETQYF
TRBJ2-7 | TRBV29-1 | . | CSVEITGTGQYF
TRBJ2-1 | TRBV7-3 | few | CASSLGLAGVNEQFF
TRBJ1-2 | TRBV7-2 | . | CASTRTYNYGYTF
TRBJ2-2 | TRBV13 | . | CASSVTSGMNGELFF
TRBJ1-3 | TRBV9 | few | CASSVGQGNTIYF
TRBJ2-3 | TRBV25-1 | . | CASSDIGDTDTQYF
TRBJ1-3 | TRBV27 | . | CASSYSNSGNTIYF
TRBJ1-1 | TRBV27 | few | CASSPRTAGVTEAFF
TRBJ1-2 | TRBV27 | few | CASSPDSYGYTF
TRBJ2-7 | TRBV6-5 | . | CASSYRGEGYEQYF
TRBJ1-2 | TRBV4-1 | . | CASSQVRAGKGYTF
TRBJ2-2 | TRBV7-3 | once | CASSLRLGTGHGTGELFF
TRBJ2-3 | TRBV7-6 | once | CASSLGGRVTDTQYF
TRBJ1-2 | TRBV18 | . | CASSPRTGLDNYGYTF
TRBJ2-2 | TRBV10-3 | . | CAISKGDFTGELFF
TRBJ2-1 | TRBV4-1 | . | CASRDHSRPLRAYEQFF
TRBJ2-5 | TRBV7-7 | . | CASSATGPGETQYF
TRBJ1-5 | TRBV12-5 | . | CASGLVPTAGSGGQPQHF
TRBJ1-1 | TRBV2 | . | CAGGAGLNTEAFF
TRBJ2-5 | TRBV25-1 | . | CASSEYSLETQYF
TRBJ1-1 | TRBV7-8 | . | CASRPDGMNTEAFF
TRBJ2-7 | TRBV27 | . | CASSLMGQVDPSYEQYF
TRBJ2-7 | TRBV18 | . | CASSLQGDEQYF
TRBJ1-1 | TRBV6-5 | . | CASSYSSSGGNTEAFF
TRBJ1-2 | TRBV19 | . | CASTFLRVSDYGYTF
TRBJ2-3 | TRBV19 | . | CASNLAGATDTQYF
TRBJ2-1 | TRBV19 | . | CASLMCWRRADLDYNEQFF
TRBJ2-1 | TRBV7-7 | . | CASSFGDGGDNEQFF
TRBJ2-7 | TRBV7-9 | . | CASSLGLAGVEQYF
TRBJ2-5 | TRBV9 | . | CASSTSGAQETQYF
TRBJ2-5 | TRBV5-1 | . | CASSFQGGIETQYF
TRBJ1-4 | TRBV5-1 | . | CASSSTGATNEKLFF
TRBJ2-3 | TRBV25-1 | . | CASSEQSLRGKQYF
TRBJ2-7 | TRBV11-2 | . | CASSSGQGGYEQYF
TRBJ2-4 | TRBV28 | . | CASLGGLARGGQNIQYF
TRBJ1-3 | TRBV18 | . | CASSPELGGNTIYF
TRBJ2-7 | TRBV4-2 | few | CASSQELAGALVVHEQYF
TRBJ2-4 | TRBV10-3 | . | CAISESSIQYF
TRBJ2-7 | TRBV19 | . | CASSQDRKEQYF
TRBJ2-2 | TRBV7-2 | . | CASSFVSGHRELFF
TRBJ1-1 | TRBV7-6 | once | CASSLAEGTEAFF
TRBJ2-2 | TRBV10-1 | . | CASSGTSGRVAGELFF
TRBJ1-1 | TRBV5-4 | . | CASSLGGQMNTEAFF
TRBJ1-2 | TRBV7-9 | once | CASSLDSGSSRGYTF
TRBJ2-5 | TRBV2 | . | CASSEHTETQYF